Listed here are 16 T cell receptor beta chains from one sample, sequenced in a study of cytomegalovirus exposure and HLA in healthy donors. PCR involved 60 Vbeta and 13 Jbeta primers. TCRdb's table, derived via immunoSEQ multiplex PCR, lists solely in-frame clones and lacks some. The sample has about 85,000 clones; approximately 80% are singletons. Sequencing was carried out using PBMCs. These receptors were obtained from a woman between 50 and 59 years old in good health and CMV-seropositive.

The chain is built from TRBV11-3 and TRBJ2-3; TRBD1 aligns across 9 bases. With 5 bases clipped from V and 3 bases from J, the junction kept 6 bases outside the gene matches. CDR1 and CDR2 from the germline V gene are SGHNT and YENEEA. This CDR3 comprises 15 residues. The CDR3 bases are TGTGCCAGCAGCCCGGGACAGGGTGGGACAGATACGCAGTATTTT. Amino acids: CASSPGQGGTDTQYF.

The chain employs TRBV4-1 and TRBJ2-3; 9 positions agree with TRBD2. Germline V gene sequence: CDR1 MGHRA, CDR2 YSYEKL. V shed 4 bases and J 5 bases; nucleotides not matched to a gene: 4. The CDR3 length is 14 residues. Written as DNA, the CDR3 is TGCGCCAGCAGCCCCGCGGGGGGGATAGATACGCAGTATTTT. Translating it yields CASSPAGGIDTQYF.

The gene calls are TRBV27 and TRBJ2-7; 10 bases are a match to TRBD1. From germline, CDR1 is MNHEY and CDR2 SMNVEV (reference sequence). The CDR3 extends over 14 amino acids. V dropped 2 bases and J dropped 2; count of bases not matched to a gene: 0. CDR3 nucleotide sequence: TGTGCCAGCAGTTTAGGACAGGGGGCCTACGAGCAGTACGTC. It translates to CASSLGQGAYEQYV.

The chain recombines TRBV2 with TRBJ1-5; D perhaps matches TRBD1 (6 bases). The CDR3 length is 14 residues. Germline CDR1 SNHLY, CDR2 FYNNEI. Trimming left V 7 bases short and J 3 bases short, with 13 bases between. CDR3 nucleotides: TGTGCCAGCACCCGACAGGACCCCAATCAGCCCCAGCATTTT. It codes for CASTRQDPNQPQHF.

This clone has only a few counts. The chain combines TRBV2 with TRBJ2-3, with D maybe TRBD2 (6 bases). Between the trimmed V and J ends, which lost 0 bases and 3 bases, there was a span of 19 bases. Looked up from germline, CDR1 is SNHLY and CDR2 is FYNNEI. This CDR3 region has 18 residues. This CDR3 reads CASSEALQRLGMTDTQYF. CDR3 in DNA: TGTGCCAGCAGTGAAGCGCTTCAGAGACTAGGGATGACAGATACGCAGTATTTT.

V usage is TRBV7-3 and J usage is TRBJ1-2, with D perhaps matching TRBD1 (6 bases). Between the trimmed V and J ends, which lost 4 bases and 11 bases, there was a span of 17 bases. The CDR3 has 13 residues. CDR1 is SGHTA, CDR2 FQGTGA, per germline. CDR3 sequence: CASSSTAGEGYTF. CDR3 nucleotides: TGTGCCAGCAGCTCTACCGCAGGGGAGGGTTACACCTTC.

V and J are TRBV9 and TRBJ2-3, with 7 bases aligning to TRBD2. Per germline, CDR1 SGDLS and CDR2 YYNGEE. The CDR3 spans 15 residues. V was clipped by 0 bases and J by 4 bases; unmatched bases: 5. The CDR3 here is CASSVAAGVPDTQYF. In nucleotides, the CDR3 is TGTGCCAGCAGCGTAGCGGCGGGAGTACCAGATACGCAGTATTTT.

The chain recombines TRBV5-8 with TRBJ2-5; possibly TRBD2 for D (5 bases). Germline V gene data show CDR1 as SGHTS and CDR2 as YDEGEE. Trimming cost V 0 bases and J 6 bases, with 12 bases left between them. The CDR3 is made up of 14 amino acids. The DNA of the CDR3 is TGTGCCAGCAGCTTGGGAGGGAGAGGAAAGACCCAGTACTTC. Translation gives CASSLGGRGKTQYF.

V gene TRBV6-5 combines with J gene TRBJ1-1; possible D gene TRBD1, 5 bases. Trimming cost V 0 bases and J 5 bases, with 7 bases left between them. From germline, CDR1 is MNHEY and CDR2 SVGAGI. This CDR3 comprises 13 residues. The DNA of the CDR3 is TGTGCCAGCAGTTACTCTCGGGGGACTGAAGCTTTCTTT. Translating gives CASSYSRGTEAFF.

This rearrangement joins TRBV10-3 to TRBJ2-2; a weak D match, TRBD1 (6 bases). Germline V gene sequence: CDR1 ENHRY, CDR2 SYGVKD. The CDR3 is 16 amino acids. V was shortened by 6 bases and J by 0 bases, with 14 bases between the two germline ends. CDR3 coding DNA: TGTGCCATCAGCTTCACCGGGACAACGAACACCGGGGAGCTGTTTTTT. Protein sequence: CAISFTGTTNTGELFF.

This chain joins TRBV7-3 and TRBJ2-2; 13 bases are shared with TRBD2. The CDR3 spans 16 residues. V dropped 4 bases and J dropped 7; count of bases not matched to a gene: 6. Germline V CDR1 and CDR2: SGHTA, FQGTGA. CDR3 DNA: TGTGCCAGCAGCTCCGGACTAGCGGGGGCCCTCGGGGAGCTGTTTTTT. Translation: CASSSGLAGALGELFF.

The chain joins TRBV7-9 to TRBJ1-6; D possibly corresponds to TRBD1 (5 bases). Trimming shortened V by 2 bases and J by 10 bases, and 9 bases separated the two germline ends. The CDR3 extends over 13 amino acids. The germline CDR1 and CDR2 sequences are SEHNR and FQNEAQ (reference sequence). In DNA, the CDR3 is TGTGCCAGCAGCTTAACAGGTGAATCACCCCTCCACTTT. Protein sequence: CASSLTGESPLHF.

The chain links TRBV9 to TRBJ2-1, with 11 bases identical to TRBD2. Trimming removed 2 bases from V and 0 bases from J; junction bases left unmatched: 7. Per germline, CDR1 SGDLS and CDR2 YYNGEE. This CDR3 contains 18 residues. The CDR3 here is CASSVLAGGLTSYNEQFF. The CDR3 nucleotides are TGTGCCAGCAGCGTCCTAGCGGGAGGCCTTACCTCCTACAATGAGCAGTTCTTC.

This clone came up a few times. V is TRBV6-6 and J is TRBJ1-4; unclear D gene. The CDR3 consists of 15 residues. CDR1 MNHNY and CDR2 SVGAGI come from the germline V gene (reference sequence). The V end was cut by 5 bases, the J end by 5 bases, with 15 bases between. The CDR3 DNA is TGTGCCAGCAGTCGCTCCGGAGTCCTGAATGAAAAACTGTTTTTT. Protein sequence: CASSRSGVLNEKLFF.

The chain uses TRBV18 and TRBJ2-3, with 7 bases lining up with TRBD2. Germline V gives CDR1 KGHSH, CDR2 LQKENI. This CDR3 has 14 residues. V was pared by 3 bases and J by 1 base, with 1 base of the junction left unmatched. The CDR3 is CASSPGGGTDTQYF. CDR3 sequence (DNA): TGTGCCAGCTCACCGGGAGGGGGCACAGATACGCAGTATTTT. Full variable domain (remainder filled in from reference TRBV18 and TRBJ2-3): NAGVMQNPRHLVRRRGQEARLRCSPMKGHSHVYWYRQLPEEGLKFMVYLQKENIIDESGMPKERFSAEFPKEGPSILRIQQVVRGDSAAYFCASSPGGGTDTQYFGPGTRLTVL.

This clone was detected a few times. CDR3: CASSQGEGASYGYTF. For the CDR3, the DNA is TGCGCCAGCAGCCAAGGTGAAGGGGCTTCCTATGGCTACACCTTC. The rearrangement links TRBV4-1 to TRBJ1-2; a weak D match, TRBD1 (5 bases). The V gene lost 1 base and the J gene lost 4 bases, with 13 bases spanning the gap. Looked up from germline, CDR1 is MGHRA and CDR2 is YSYEKL. This CDR3 has 15 residues.